This T cell receptor (beta chain) was obtained from a study of T cell repertoires in cytomegalovirus infection. Overall study context: Both a matching HLA type and CMV infection were indicated by public TCR beta signatures.

TCRdb passed the reads through MiXCR, listing each CDR3 protein once. The sample has nearly 550,000 distinct CDR3 sequences; more than 15% are singletons. V was cut by 5 bases and J by 6 bases, with 15 bases left in between. The CDR3 has 14 amino acids. Per germline, CDR1 MDHEN and CDR2 SYDVKM. At least ten counts were recorded for this clonotype. This chain connects TRBV28 to TRBJ2-3; D is possibly TRBD2 (6 bases). The clonotype was recovered from a human donor in good health (CMV status not recorded). Some clones in this sample may be carry-over from other donors' samples. The sequenced material came from CD8+ T cells from PBMCs. CDR3: CASSPPGRGDTQYF. The CDR3, as DNA: TGTGCCAGCAGTCCTCCCGGACGGGGGGATACGCAGTATTTT. Looking up the rest from reference TRBV28 and TRBJ2-3 gives the full variable domain: DVKVTQSSRYLVKRTGEKVFLECVQDMDHENMFWYRQDPGLGLRLIYFSYDVKMKEKGDIPEGYSVSREKKERFSLILESASTNQTSMYLCASSPPGRGDTQYFGPGTRLTVL.